Listed below are T cell receptor beta chains from one sample, sequenced in a study of T cell responses to AZD1222 COVID-19 vaccine. Clones were read by immunoSEQ multiplex PCR, and TCRdb kept only the in-frame ones, dropping some. The sample shows over 80,000 clones, more than 80% of them seen only once. Sample: peripheral blood, taken on day 0 of AZD1222 vaccination. These receptors were taken from an adult in good health. The CDR3 runs from the conserved cysteine through the conserved F or W. The order of the fields is clone size, D gene, J gene, V gene, CDR3 DNA, CDR3 protein. D genes are given only for firm matches. A clone size is listed for some rows: how often the clone was seen (once, few, many), or a class if it is expanded.

clone size: .
D gene: TRBD1
J gene: TRBJ2-5
V gene: TRBV27
CDR3 DNA: TGTGCCAGTCGGGACAGGGGGCAAGAGACCCAGTACTTC
CDR3 protein: CASRDRGQETQYF

clone size: .
D gene: .
J gene: TRBJ2-7
V gene: TRBV25-1
CDR3 DNA: TGTGCCAGCAGTGTCCTGGTCGGGGAGAAGCAGTACTTC
CDR3 protein: CASSVLVGEKQYF

clone size: .
D gene: .
J gene: TRBJ2-2
V gene: TRBV28
CDR3 DNA: TGTGCCAGCAGTTCGGCAGCGAACACCGGGGAGCTGTTTTTT
CDR3 protein: CASSSAANTGELFF

clone size: .
D gene: .
J gene: TRBJ2-7
V gene: TRBV5-6
CDR3 DNA: TGTGCCAGCAGCTTGGGGTCCGGCTTCCCCTACGAGCAGTACTTC
CDR3 protein: CASSLGSGFPYEQYF

clone size: .
D gene: .
J gene: TRBJ2-7
V gene: TRBV5-5
CDR3 DNA: TGTGCCAGCAGCTTGGAATCGGGTTTGCCCTACGAGCAGTACTTC
CDR3 protein: CASSLESGLPYEQYF

clone size: .
D gene: TRBD1
J gene: TRBJ2-2
V gene: TRBV24-1
CDR3 DNA: TGTGCCACCAGTGATTTGGACAGGGGGCTGTTGAGCACCGGGGAGCTGTTTTTT
CDR3 protein: CATSDLDRGLLSTGELFF

clone size: .
D gene: .
J gene: TRBJ1-5
V gene: TRBV7-9
CDR3 DNA: TGTGCCAGCAGCTTAGGTGTCGTGGAGCCCCAGCATTTT
CDR3 protein: CASSLGVVEPQHF

clone size: .
D gene: .
J gene: TRBJ2-7
V gene: TRBV10-3
CDR3 DNA: TGTGCCATCAACCCGGATGTGGGCCCAAAGGAGCAGTACTTC
CDR3 protein: CAINPDVGPKEQYF

clone size: .
D gene: .
J gene: TRBJ2-3
V gene: TRBV2
CDR3 DNA: TGTGCCAGCAGTGAAGAGATCTACAGGTTGTATTTT
CDR3 protein: CASSEEIYRLYF

clone size: .
D gene: TRBD2
J gene: TRBJ2-3
V gene: TRBV7-3
CDR3 DNA: TGTGCCAGCAGCCCGGGACTAGCGGATTTCACAGATACGCAGTATTTT
CDR3 protein: CASSPGLADFTDTQYF

clone size: .
D gene: TRBD1
J gene: TRBJ1-2
V gene: TRBV27
CDR3 DNA: TGTGCCAGCAGTCGCAGGACAGGGGAAGGCTACACCTTC
CDR3 protein: CASSRRTGEGYTF

clone size: .
D gene: .
J gene: TRBJ2-6
V gene: TRBV6-1
CDR3 DNA: TGTGCCAGCAGTGAGGACAGCTCTGGGGCCAACGTCCTGACTTTC
CDR3 protein: CASSEDSSGANVLTF

clone size: .
D gene: .
J gene: TRBJ1-2
V gene: TRBV24-1
CDR3 DNA: TGTGCCACCAGTGATCGGACCTCGGGAGGCTACACCTTC
CDR3 protein: CATSDRTSGGYTF

clone size: .
D gene: .
J gene: TRBJ1-4
V gene: TRBV28
CDR3 DNA: TGTGCCAGCAGTTTAGGAAGTGAAAAACTGTTTTTT
CDR3 protein: CASSLGSEKLFF

clone size: .
D gene: .
J gene: TRBJ1-5
V gene: TRBV5-6
CDR3 DNA: TGTGCCAGCAGCTTGTTGCGGGGAAGGAGAGACAATCAGCCCCAGCATTTT
CDR3 protein: CASSLLRGRRDNQPQHF

clone size: .
D gene: TRBD2
J gene: TRBJ2-5
V gene: TRBV28
CDR3 DNA: TGTGCCAGCAGCCCTCGAGCGGGAGCTGAAGAGACCCAGTACTTC
CDR3 protein: CASSPRAGAEETQYF

clone size: once
D gene: .
J gene: TRBJ2-3
V gene: TRBV3-1/TRBV3-2
CDR3 DNA: TGTGCCAGCCGCAGTAGCGGCCTCACAGATACGCAGTATTTT
CDR3 protein: CASRSSGLTDTQYF

clone size: .
D gene: .
J gene: TRBJ2-2
V gene: TRBV2
CDR3 DNA: TGTGCCAGTTCATCCACAGAAAACACCGGGGAGCTGTTTTTT
CDR3 protein: CASSSTENTGELFF

clone size: few
D gene: .
J gene: TRBJ1-1
V gene: TRBV7-2
CDR3 DNA: TGTGCCAGCAGCTTAGGGGGTTTGGTATCGACTGAAGCTTTCTTT
CDR3 protein: CASSLGGLVSTEAFF

clone size: .
D gene: TRBD2
J gene: TRBJ2-3
V gene: TRBV5-1
CDR3 DNA: TGCGCCAGCAGCTTGGAAGTTGGGGCGGGAGTAACAAAAGATACGCAGTATTTT
CDR3 protein: CASSLEVGAGVTKDTQYF

clone size: .
D gene: TRBD1
J gene: TRBJ1-2
V gene: TRBV24-1
CDR3 DNA: TGTGCCACCAGCGCCTGGACAGGGCTCGGCTACACCTTC
CDR3 protein: CATSAWTGLGYTF

clone size: .
D gene: .
J gene: TRBJ1-2
V gene: TRBV12-3/TRBV12-4
CDR3 DNA: TGTGCCAGCGTCGATTTTATTGGCTACACCTTC
CDR3 protein: CASVDFIGYTF

clone size: .
D gene: TRBD2
J gene: TRBJ2-3
V gene: TRBV10-3
CDR3 DNA: TGTGCCATCGGGACTACTTCGGATACGCAGTATTTT
CDR3 protein: CAIGTTSDTQYF

clone size: .
D gene: TRBD1
J gene: TRBJ2-3
V gene: TRBV19
CDR3 DNA: TGTGCCAGTAGTCTGGACAGGGGCTTGGCAGATACGCAGTATTTT
CDR3 protein: CASSLDRGLADTQYF

clone size: .
D gene: TRBD2
J gene: TRBJ2-2
V gene: TRBV9
CDR3 DNA: TGTGCCAGCAGCGGAGCGGGAGGGTACACCGGGGAGCTGTTTTTT
CDR3 protein: CASSGAGGYTGELFF

clone size: .
D gene: .
J gene: TRBJ2-1
V gene: TRBV19
CDR3 DNA: TGTGCCAGTAGTATAGCGGGACGGTCCGGCGAGCAGTTCTTC
CDR3 protein: CASSIAGRSGEQFF

clone size: .
D gene: .
J gene: TRBJ1-5
V gene: TRBV19
CDR3 DNA: TGTGCCAGTAATGAACCGACCGGGCAGCCCCAGCATTTT
CDR3 protein: CASNEPTGQPQHF

clone size: .
D gene: .
J gene: TRBJ2-1
V gene: TRBV28
CDR3 DNA: TGTGCCAGCAGTCCACAGGGAAATGAGCAGTTCTTC
CDR3 protein: CASSPQGNEQFF

clone size: .
D gene: .
J gene: TRBJ2-7
V gene: TRBV21-1
CDR3 DNA: TGTGCCAGCAGGGCGAACCGGGACACTCCCTACGAGCAGTACTTC
CDR3 protein: CASRANRDTPYEQYF

clone size: .
D gene: .
J gene: TRBJ2-3
V gene: TRBV24-1
CDR3 DNA: TGTGCCACCAGTGATTCCTCTTCGGATACGCAGTATTTT
CDR3 protein: CATSDSSSDTQYF

clone size: few
D gene: .
J gene: TRBJ2-1
V gene: TRBV7-2
CDR3 DNA: TGTGCCAGCACCCAATTTGTTCAGGGTGGCGATGAGCAGTTCTTC
CDR3 protein: CASTQFVQGGDEQFF

clone size: .
D gene: .
J gene: TRBJ2-3
V gene: TRBV18
CDR3 DNA: TGTGCCAGCTCACCCCGAGCGGGCACAGATACGCAGTATTTT
CDR3 protein: CASSPRAGTDTQYF

clone size: .
D gene: TRBD2
J gene: TRBJ2-1
V gene: TRBV11-3
CDR3 DNA: TGTGCCAGCAGCTTCGGGGGGGGCTATGCGGAGCAGTTCTTC
CDR3 protein: CASSFGGGYAEQFF

clone size: .
D gene: .
J gene: TRBJ1-1
V gene: TRBV28
CDR3 DNA: TGTGCCAGCAGATTTCGACAGGTGAACACTGAAGCTTTCTTT
CDR3 protein: CASRFRQVNTEAFF

clone size: .
D gene: TRBD1
J gene: TRBJ1-1
V gene: TRBV3-1/TRBV3-2
CDR3 DNA: TGTGCCAGCAGCTCACACAGGGGTTCGATGAACACTGAAGCTTTCTTT
CDR3 protein: CASSSHRGSMNTEAFF

clone size: .
D gene: .
J gene: TRBJ2-6
V gene: TRBV30
CDR3 DNA: TGTGCCTGGGGGGTCGCCGGGGCCAACGTCCTGACTTTC
CDR3 protein: CAWGVAGANVLTF

clone size: few
D gene: TRBD1
J gene: TRBJ2-4
V gene: TRBV7-9
CDR3 DNA: TGTGCCAGCAGCCCCCTAGACAGGGAGAACATTCAGTACTTC
CDR3 protein: CASSPLDRENIQYF

clone size: .
D gene: .
J gene: TRBJ1-2
V gene: TRBV7-9
CDR3 DNA: TGTGCCAGCAGCCTCCAGACGGGTAACTATGGCTACACCTTC
CDR3 protein: CASSLQTGNYGYTF

clone size: .
D gene: TRBD2
J gene: TRBJ2-7
V gene: TRBV2
CDR3 DNA: TGTGCCAGCATTAGGACTAGCGGCTCCTACGAGCAGTACTTC
CDR3 protein: CASIRTSGSYEQYF

clone size: .
D gene: .
J gene: TRBJ1-1
V gene: TRBV20-1
CDR3 DNA: TGCAGTGCTAGAGTGAACACTGAAGCTTTCTTT
CDR3 protein: CSARVNTEAFF